This TCR beta chain was observed in a study of blood T cell repertoires in COVID-19. The CDR3 covers 16 residues. Germline CDR1 is SGHTS and CDR2 is YDEGEE. V was trimmed by 0 bases and J by 2 bases, leaving 12 bases between them. The method was immunoSEQ multiplex PCR; TCRdb's version includes in-frame clones alone and lacks a portion of them. Among about 250,000 clones listed, roughly nine tenths were seen once. Sequenced material: PBMCs or T cells enriched from blood (not recorded which). V usage is TRBV5-8 and J usage is TRBJ1-5; tentative D call: TRBD1 (6 bases). This TCR derives from a woman between 18 and 29 years old who had recovered from COVID-19. CDR3 nucleotides: TGTGCCAGCAGCTTGGGAACCTCAGGGGGCAATCAGCCCCAGCATTTT. Amino acid sequence: CASSLGTSGGNQPQHF.